This is a list of T cell receptor beta chains from one sample in a study of cytomegalovirus exposure and HLA in healthy donors. Method: immunoSEQ multiplex PCR; TCRdb's copy keeps in-frame clones and lacks some. Among 150,000 to 200,000 clones listed, around four fifths were seen once. Sequencing was done on a sample of PBMCs. The receptors here all came from a woman under 40 in good health and CMV-seronegative. Each CDR3 is given with its conserved first and last residue. The D gene is left open where the match is weak. The size field is filled for only some rows; it gives once, few, many or a size class.

j_call	v_call	d_call	clone_size	cdr3_aa	cdr3_nt
TRBJ1-2	TRBV5-1	TRBD1	-	CASSYPTGGYGYTF	TGCGCCAGCAGCTACCCGACAGGGGGCTATGGCTACACCTTC
TRBJ2-1	TRBV11-2	TRBD2	-	CASSHSLAGGVGEQFF	TGTGCCAGCAGCCATTCTCTAGCGGGGGGAGTCGGCGAGCAGTTCTTC
TRBJ1-1	TRBV29-1	TRBD1	once	CSVITGAAVSDTEAFF	TGCAGCGTAATTACAGGGGCGGCTGTCAGTGACACTGAAGCTTTCTTT
TRBJ1-4	TRBV5-1	TRBD1	-	CASSIGTGGEKLFF	TGCGCCAGCAGCATCGGGACAGGGGGTGAAAAACTGTTTTTT
TRBJ1-5	TRBV7-3	-	-	CASSLRRGQPQHF	TGTGCCAGCAGCCTTCGACGAGGCCAGCCCCAGCATTTT
TRBJ1-2	TRBV27	TRBD1	-	CASSGQGDYGYTF	TGTGCCAGCAGTGGACAGGGAGACTATGGCTACACCTTC
TRBJ2-3	TRBV7-9	-	-	CASSSRQGTPTDTQYF	TGTGCCAGCAGCTCCCGGCAGGGCACTCCCACAGATACGCAGTATTTT
TRBJ1-2	TRBV6-5	-	-	CASSPQGPLYGYTF	TGTGCCAGCAGTCCACAGGGTCCCCTTTATGGCTACACCTTC
TRBJ2-1	TRBV5-1	TRBD1	-	CASSPSGQSYNEQFF	TGCGCCAGCAGCCCCTCGGGACAGTCCTACAATGAGCAGTTCTTC
TRBJ2-7	TRBV6-5	-	once	CASSLRQASYEQYF	TGTGCCAGCAGTTTACGACAGGCCTCCTACGAGCAGTACTTC
TRBJ2-5	TRBV4-3	TRBD2	-	CASSQDRIERGAKTQYF	TGCGCCAGCAGCCAAGATCGGATCGAGCGGGGGGCCAAAACCCAGTACTTC
TRBJ2-7	TRBV20-1	-	-	CSASQGPEQYF	TGCAGTGCTAGCCAGGGGCCCGAGCAGTACTTC
TRBJ2-3	TRBV10-3	TRBD2	-	CANSGGAPDTQYF	TGTGCCAACAGCGGGGGGGCACCAGATACGCAGTATTTT
TRBJ1-1	TRBV2	TRBD1	-	CASPQGGDRMNTEAFF	TGTGCCAGCCCCCAGGGAGGGGACAGGATGAACACTGAAGCTTTCTTT
TRBJ1-2	TRBV19	-	-	CASSRGGSWVKYGYTF	TGTGCCAGTAGCCGAGGAGGGTCCTGGGTTAAATATGGCTACACCTTC
TRBJ2-5	TRBV5-1	TRBD2	once	CASSQAGLVSQETQYF	TGCGCCAGCAGCCAGGCAGGACTAGTGTCGCAAGAGACCCAGTACTTC
TRBJ2-1	TRBV19	-	-	CASRGHLQDEQFF	TGTGCCAGTAGGGGGCACCTCCAAGATGAGCAGTTCTTC
TRBJ2-5	TRBV18	TRBD1	-	CASSPKTGGQETQYF	TGTGCCAGCTCACCAAAGACAGGGGGCCAAGAGACCCAGTACTTC
TRBJ2-1	TRBV5-1	-	-	CASSSDRQFNEQFF	TGCGCCAGCAGCTCTGATAGACAGTTCAATGAGCAGTTCTTC
TRBJ1-2	TRBV23-1	-	-	CASSQSPPHPGYGYTF	TGCGCCAGCAGTCAAAGCCCCCCTCATCCGGGCTATGGCTACACCTTC
TRBJ1-5	TRBV6-5	TRBD1	-	CASTRDRTYNQPQHF	TGTGCCAGCACGCGGGACAGGACTTACAATCAGCCCCAGCATTTT
TRBJ2-3	TRBV6-5	TRBD2	-	CASSRSGGAGDTQYF	TGTGCCAGCAGTAGGAGCGGGGGGGCGGGAGATACGCAGTATTTT
TRBJ2-1	TRBV4-3	TRBD2	-	CASSQVGLRGGNNEQFF	TGCGCCAGCAGCCAAGTAGGATTGCGGGGGGGCAACAATGAGCAGTTCTTC
TRBJ2-5	TRBV30	-	-	CAWSTETQYF	TGTGCCTGGAGTACTGAGACCCAGTACTTC
TRBJ1-2	TRBV25-1	-	-	CASSHTGTYGYTF	TGTGCCAGCAGTCATACAGGTACCTATGGCTACACCTTC